This T cell receptor beta chain came from a study of control samples from healthy donors and cancer patients. This clone was counted a single time. This table comes from immunoSEQ multiplex PCR, and its TCRdb copy is limited to in-frame clones, with some not included. The sample consists of 150,000 or so clones, 90% to 95% of them appearing once. This CDR3 is built from 13 residues. The ends were cut back, 4 bases at V and 6 bases at J, with 13 bases in the middle. Germline CDR1 GTSNPN, CDR2 SVGIG (reference sequence). The receptor comes from a young man in good health. The rearrangement uses TRBV30 and TRBJ1-5; D remains ambiguous. The sample comprised blood. DNA for the CDR3: TGTGCCTGGACACCAACACGGGGTCAGCCCCAGCATTTT. The encoded protein is CAWTPTRGQPQHF.